These 11 T cell receptor beta chains were all obtained from the same sample, sequenced in a study of T cell repertoires in cytomegalovirus infection. A single record per CDR3 protein comes from TCRdb applying MiXCR to the reads. The data contain about 450,000 distinct CDR3 sequences, 31% of them singletons. Material: PBMCs. These receptors were obtained from a human donor in good health (CMV status not recorded). Some clones in this sample may be carry-over from other donors' samples.

This clonotype has just a few counts. This sequence joins TRBV11-3 and TRBJ2-2, with a possible D match to TRBD2 (7 bases). Germline assignment: CDR1 SGHNT and CDR2 YENEEA. The V and J ends lost 8 bases and 6 bases respectively, with 19 bases between them. This CDR3 is 15 amino acids long. The DNA of the CDR3 is TGTGCCAGCTCCGGGGGGCCGGGGAAGTCCGGGGAGCTGTTTTTT. Protein product: CASSGGPGKSGELFF.

This clonotype was recorded once. This chain joins TRBV19 and TRBJ2-6, with 8 bases matching TRBD1. The CDR3 consists of 16 residues. In germline, CDR1 is LNHDA, CDR2 SQIVND (reference sequence). Trimming took 1 base from V and 8 from J; bases not matched to a gene: 7. The CDR3 protein is CASSIAGQGGTNVLTF. CDR3 nucleotide sequence: TGTGCCAGTAGTATAGCTGGACAGGGTGGTACCAACGTCCTGACTTTC. The complete variable domain, with remaining parts taken from reference TRBV19 and TRBJ2-6, reads DGGITQSPKYLFRKEGQNVTLSCEQNLNHDAMYWYRQDPGQGLRLIYYSQIVNDFQKGDIAEGYSVSREKKESFPLTVTSAQKNPTAFYLCASSIAGQGGTNVLTFGAGSRLTVL.

The chain employs TRBV5-5 and TRBJ2-2; a weak D match, TRBD2 (5 bases). The CDR3 is 14 amino acids. The germline CDR1 and CDR2 sequences are SGHKS and YYEKEE (reference sequence). Trimming took off 9 bases at V and 0 bases at J, with 12 bases between the two ends. The CDR3 sequence is CATRGLANTGELFF. CDR3 coding DNA: TGTGCCACCCGAGGGCTCGCGAACACCGGGGAGCTGTTTTTT.

This clonotype was detected ten times or more. The chain recombines TRBV7-8 with TRBJ2-5, with D perhaps TRBD2 (6 bases). V was pared by 4 bases and J by 0 bases, with 12 bases between. The CDR3 totals 15 residues. Germline loops: CDR1 SGHVS, CDR2 FQNEAQ. CDR3 protein: CASSSIAEDQETQYF. CDR3 sequence (DNA): TGTGCCAGCAGCTCAATAGCGGAAGACCAAGAGACCCAGTACTTC.

This chain's CDR3 is CASSDRGRLDEKLFF. DNA of the CDR3: TGTGCCAGCAGTGACAGGGGAAGGTTGGATGAAAAACTGTTTTTT. The chain links TRBV6-6 to TRBJ1-4; the match to TRBD1 covers 8 bases. The CDR3 length is 15 residues. J was trimmed by 6 bases and V by 5 bases; bases with no gene match: 8. The germline CDR1 and CDR2 sequences are MNHNY and SVGAGI (reference sequence).

The chain recombines TRBV5-1 with TRBJ2-3; a weak D match, TRBD2 (7 bases). V was trimmed by 5 bases and J by 4 bases, leaving 17 bases between them. CDR1 and CDR2 from the germline V gene are SGHRS and YFSETQ. CDR3 length: 15 amino acids. The CDR3 sequence: CASRVAGAYPDTQYF. Written as DNA, the CDR3 is TGCGCCAGCAGGGTTGCGGGGGCCTATCCAGATACGCAGTATTTT.

The sample holds a few counts of this clonotype. This chain connects TRBV11-2 to TRBJ2-6; no clear D gene. Deletions cut 1 base from V and 4 bases from J, with 5 bases between. CDR3 length: 14 residues. Per germline, CDR1 SGHAT and CDR2 FQNNGV. The CDR3 sequence is CASSLAAGANVLTF. The DNA for the CDR3 is TGTGCCAGCAGCTTAGCAGCCGGGGCCAACGTCCTGACTTTC.

This clonotype was picked up one time. The chain couples TRBV23-1 to TRBJ2-5, with 11 bases fitting TRBD1. TRBV23-1 is marked as an open reading frame, function uncertain. The CDR3 has 16 residues. V was clipped by 3 bases and J by 5 bases; unmatched bases: 8. CDR3: CASSHPGQGAGETQYF. DNA of the CDR3: TGCGCCAGCAGTCACCCCGGACAGGGGGCAGGGGAGACCCAGTACTTC.

This chain connects TRBV7-9 to TRBJ1-4; the D gene is possibly TRBD1 (5 bases). CDR1 and CDR2 (germline): SEHNR, FQNEAQ (reference sequence). V lost 1 base to trimming and J lost 7 bases, with 10 bases between them. This CDR3 is 14 amino acids long. CDR3 amino acids: CASSLGRDLEKLFF. Here the CDR3 DNA reads TGTGCCAGCAGCTTAGGCAGGGACCTTGAAAAACTGTTTTTT.

This clonotype has ten or more counts. The CDR3 loop is CASSLGGPNQPQHF. In nucleotides, the CDR3 is TGTGCCAGCAGTTTAGGCGGTCCAAATCAGCCCCAGCATTTT. The gene calls are TRBV12-3 or TRBV12-4 and TRBJ1-5; no clear D gene. Trimming removed 1 base from V and 4 bases from J, with 8 bases in between. The CDR3 length is 14 residues.

The chain is built from TRBV10-2 and TRBJ2-3, with D uncertain. Germline loops: CDR1 WSHSY, CDR2 SAAADI. The CDR3 runs to 13 residues. V was trimmed by 5 bases and J by 5 bases, leaving 11 bases between them. DNA of the CDR3: TGCGCCAGCAGTATTGGGTCGGGAGATACGCAGTATTTT. It encodes CASSIGSGDTQYF.